A selection of T cell receptor beta chains follows, all from one sample in a study of cytomegalovirus exposure and HLA in healthy donors. Assay used: immunoSEQ multiplex PCR; TCRdb lists only in-frame clones, some missing. The sample records some 120,000 clones, around 74% being singletons. Sequencing was done on a sample of PBMCs. Every receptor here comes from a woman in her forties or fifties in good health and CMV-seropositive. CDR3s leave out the opening cysteine and the closing phenylalanine or tryptophan. D genes are given only for firm matches. Where a row states a size, it is once, few, many or the class of an expanded clone; other rows omit it.

TRBJ2-5	.	TRBV18	few	ASSLPGTETQY
TRBJ2-1	TRBD1	TRBV19	few	ASSAPGTGDNEQF
TRBJ2-4	.	TRBV7-2	.	ASSLAPVPSDIQY
TRBJ1-5	.	TRBV7-8	.	ASRTWVGRVAGRQPQH
TRBJ1-3	TRBD1	TRBV5-4	.	ASSPTGSGNTIY
TRBJ1-5	.	TRBV21-1	.	ASSGSLGQGADWSNQPQH
TRBJ2-6	TRBD1	TRBV5-1	.	ASSSRSGTGGSGANVLT
TRBJ2-1	.	TRBV5-4	.	ASSSISEQF
TRBJ1-2	.	TRBV2	.	ASSLRGYNYGYT
TRBJ2-1	.	TRBV7-2	.	ASSAFNNEQF
TRBJ2-7	TRBD1	TRBV9	.	ASSVGDRVSYEQY
TRBJ2-7	TRBD2	TRBV29-1	few	SVDRAGDRGEQY
TRBJ1-6	.	TRBV7-2	.	ASSLVPTRFRSPLH
TRBJ2-7	TRBD1	TRBV19	.	ASRPDRGYEQY
TRBJ2-5	.	TRBV4-3	.	ASSQDTGLGETQY
TRBJ2-7	TRBD1	TRBV7-6	few	ASSAGQGANEQY
TRBJ2-2	TRBD1	TRBV5-1	.	ASSTLPGQGAPGELF
TRBJ1-6	.	TRBV28	.	ATGGLSSYNSPLH
TRBJ1-5	.	TRBV5-1	.	ASSLAAGINQPQH
TRBJ1-6	TRBD1	TRBV5-4	once	ASSLNGQDNSPLH
.	TRBD1	TRBV5-6	.	ASSQWDRGYEQY
TRBJ1-5	.	TRBV2	.	ATNREGDQPQH
TRBJ1-2	.	TRBV7-9	.	ASSTENYGYT
TRBJ1-2	TRBD1	TRBV5-4	.	ASSGRGLIGYT
TRBJ2-1	.	TRBV6-1	.	ASSEQGAHNYNEQF
TRBJ1-6	TRBD1	TRBV18	once	ASSLSGQHSPLH
TRBJ1-1	TRBD1	TRBV28	.	ASSQGQGGTEAF
TRBJ2-1	.	TRBV4-2	.	ASSQDSGYYNGQF
TRBJ1-6	.	TRBV27	.	ASSRQGLNSPLH
TRBJ1-1	TRBD1	TRBV5-1	.	ASSDSPGTGFLTEAF
TRBJ1-5	.	TRBV29-1	.	SVESDGSLCGPQH
TRBJ1-5	.	TRBV21-1	once	ASSKGWDRGQPQH
TRBJ2-5	.	TRBV9	once	ASSVGPLETQY
TRBJ2-1	.	TRBV25-1	few	ASSRALSYNEQF
TRBJ2-5	.	TRBV11-1	.	ASLRGGGETQY
TRBJ1-6	.	TRBV7-8	.	ASSRLSFSYNSPLH
TRBJ2-2	.	TRBV4-1	.	ASSQVLQGLAGELF
TRBJ1-2	.	TRBV19	.	ASSTEFGQPNYGYT
TRBJ1-5	.	TRBV7-9	once	ASSSRAEGGGNQPQH
TRBJ2-1	TRBD2	TRBV2	.	ASTGLAGSYNEQF
TRBJ2-1	.	TRBV20-1	medium-sized	SAPQVAEQF
TRBJ2-5	.	TRBV21-1	.	ASSKVTDRGFETQY
TRBJ1-2	.	TRBV6-1	.	ASSGRGIQGTRGYT
TRBJ2-3	TRBD1	TRBV11-3	.	ASSPWTGKGTDTQY
TRBJ2-5	.	TRBV5-1	.	ASSRVQETQY
TRBJ2-7	.	TRBV5-1	.	ASSLDGLAYEQY
TRBJ1-5	.	TRBV6-1	few	AIRLGLSNQPQH
TRBJ2-7	.	TRBV6-1	.	ASAVYEQY
TRBJ2-1	TRBD1	TRBV7-9	.	ASGQYTGGDEQF
TRBJ1-3	.	TRBV2	few	ASSNSGNTIY
TRBJ1-5	.	TRBV19	.	ASSIRQSNQPQH
TRBJ1-5	.	TRBV5-8	.	ASSLSGNQPQH
TRBJ2-5	TRBD1	TRBV18	once	ASSLTGIQETQY
TRBJ2-1	.	TRBV10-3	.	ATSRGIRYNEQF
TRBJ1-2	TRBD1	TRBV29-1	.	GVEKGTVSHYGYT
TRBJ1-2	.	TRBV5-4	.	ASSLVQKANYGYT
TRBJ1-2	.	TRBV18	.	ASSPPSNYGYT